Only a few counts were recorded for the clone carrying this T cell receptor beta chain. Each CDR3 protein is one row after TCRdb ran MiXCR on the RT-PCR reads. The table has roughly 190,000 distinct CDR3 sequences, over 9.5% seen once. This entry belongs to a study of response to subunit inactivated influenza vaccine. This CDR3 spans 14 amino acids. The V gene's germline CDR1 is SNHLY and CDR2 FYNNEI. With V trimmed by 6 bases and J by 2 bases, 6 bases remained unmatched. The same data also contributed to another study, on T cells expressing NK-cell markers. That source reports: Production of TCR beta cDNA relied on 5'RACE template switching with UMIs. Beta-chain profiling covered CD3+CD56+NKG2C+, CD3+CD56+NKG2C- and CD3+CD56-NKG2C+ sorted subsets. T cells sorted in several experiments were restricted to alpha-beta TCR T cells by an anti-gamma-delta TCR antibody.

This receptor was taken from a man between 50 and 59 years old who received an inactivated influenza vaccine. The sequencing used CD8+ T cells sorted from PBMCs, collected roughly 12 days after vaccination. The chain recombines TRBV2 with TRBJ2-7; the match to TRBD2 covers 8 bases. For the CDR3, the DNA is TGTGCCAGCAGGATAGCGGGGTATGCCTACGAGCAGTACTTC. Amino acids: CASRIAGYAYEQYF.